Sequencing of this TCR beta chain was carried out in a study of beta chain features in type 1 diabetes. At the level of the study: Regarding age, gender and cell yields, patients proved similar to healthy donors. Study results and limitations: The naive, central memory and Treg TCRB repertoires looked more alike in patients than they did in healthy donors. TCRB CDR3s were moderately but significantly shorter in Type 1 diabetes patients in all four CD4+ subsets.

Germline CDR1 SEHNR, CDR2 FQNEAQ (reference sequence). The CDR3 runs 13 residues. Between the trimmed V and J ends, which lost 6 bases and 1 base, there was a span of 9 bases. As for this clone: Its target is unknown.

Purity above 95% was achieved in all sorted populations. Every isolated RNA sample was fully reverse transcribed, so sequencing captured expressed TCRB transcripts. Data came from immunoSEQ multiplex PCR; TCRdb stores just in-frame clones and leaves some out. The repertoire includes roughly 340,000 clones, around 12% of them detected once, and around 0.0099% sits in the top ten. Sequencing was carried out using naive CD4+ T cells from blood. The sequence derives from a young woman with type 1 diabetes. The J gene is TRBJ1-1, the V gene TRBV7-9, with D perhaps TRBD1 (6 bases). CDR3 bases: TGTGCCAGCAGAAGACAGGAGAACACTGAAGCTTTCTTT. Translation: CASRRQENTEAFF. The full variable domain, in which reference TRBV7-9 and TRBJ1-1 provide the parts outside the CDR3, is DTGVSQNPRHKITKRGQNVTFRCDPISEHNRLYWYRQTLGQGPEFLTYFQNEAQLEKSRLLSDRFSAERPKGSFSTLEIQRTEQGDSAMYLCASRRQENTEAFFGQGTRLTVV.